This T cell receptor beta chain came from a study of blood T cell repertoires in COVID-19. Overall study context: T cells, B-cell-depleted T cells, or PBMCs provided the cDNA or gDNA that served as material.

Assay: immunoSEQ multiplex PCR; the TCRdb copy retains only in-frame clones and omits some. The sample lists 300,000 to 400,000 clones, roughly 87% occurring once. The Seattle patients, enrolled during active infection, were followed longitudinally. From germline, CDR1 is SGHRS and CDR2 YFSETQ. The CDR3 sequence is 16 residues long. Germline trimming cut 0 bases from V and 6 bases from J; bases unmatched to any gene: 5. The V and J genes are TRBV5-1 and TRBJ2-2; 10 nucleotides align to TRBD1. This TCR was recovered from a young man with COVID-19, enrolled during active disease. Sample: peripheral blood. Here the CDR3 reads CASSLAGTGAPGELFF. Here the CDR3 DNA reads TGCGCCAGCAGCTTGGCCGGGACAGGGGCCCCCGGGGAGCTGTTTTTT.